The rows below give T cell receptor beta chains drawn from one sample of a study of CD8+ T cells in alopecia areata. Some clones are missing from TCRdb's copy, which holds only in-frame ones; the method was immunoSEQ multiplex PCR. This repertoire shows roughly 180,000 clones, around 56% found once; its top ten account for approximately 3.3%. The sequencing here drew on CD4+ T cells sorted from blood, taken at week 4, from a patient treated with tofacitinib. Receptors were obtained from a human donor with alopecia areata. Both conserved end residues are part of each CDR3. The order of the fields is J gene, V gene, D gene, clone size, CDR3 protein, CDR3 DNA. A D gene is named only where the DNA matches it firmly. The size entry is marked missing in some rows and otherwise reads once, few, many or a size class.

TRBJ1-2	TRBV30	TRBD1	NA	CAWRANRGVRYGYTF	TGTGCCTGGAGGGCGAACAGGGGGGTTCGCTATGGCTACACCTTC
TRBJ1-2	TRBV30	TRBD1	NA	CAWSVQGEYGYTF	TGTGCCTGGAGTGTACAGGGGGAATATGGCTACACCTTC
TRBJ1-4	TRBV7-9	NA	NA	CASSRTNEKLFF	TGTGCCAGCAGCAGGACAAATGAAAAACTGTTTTTT
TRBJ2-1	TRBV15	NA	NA	CATSRRPTGTVSSYNEQFF	TGTGCCACCAGCAGACGCCCGACCGGGACGGTGAGCTCCTACAATGAGCAGTTCTTC
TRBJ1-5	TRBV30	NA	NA	CAWSAGGGTQHF	TGTGCCTGGAGTGCCGGGGGGGGGACCCAGCATTTT
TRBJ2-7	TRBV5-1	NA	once	CASSRGRTSYEQYF	TGCGCCAGCAGCCGGGGGCGGACGTCCTACGAGCAGTACTTC
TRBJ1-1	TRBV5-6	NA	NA	CASSFRGPDTEAFF	TGTGCCAGCAGCTTTCGAGGGCCGGACACTGAAGCTTTCTTT
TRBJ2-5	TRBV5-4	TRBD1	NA	CASSRQGGKTQYF	TGTGCCAGCAGCAGACAGGGGGGAAAGACCCAGTACTTC
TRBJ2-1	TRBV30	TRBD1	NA	CAWSDGGQVRFRNEQFF	TGTGCCTGGAGTGACGGGGGACAGGTGAGATTTCGCAATGAGCAGTTCTTC
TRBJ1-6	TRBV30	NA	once	CAWSVLGPREGSPLHF	TGTGCCTGGAGTGTACTGGGACCCAGGGAGGGATCACCCCTCCACTTT